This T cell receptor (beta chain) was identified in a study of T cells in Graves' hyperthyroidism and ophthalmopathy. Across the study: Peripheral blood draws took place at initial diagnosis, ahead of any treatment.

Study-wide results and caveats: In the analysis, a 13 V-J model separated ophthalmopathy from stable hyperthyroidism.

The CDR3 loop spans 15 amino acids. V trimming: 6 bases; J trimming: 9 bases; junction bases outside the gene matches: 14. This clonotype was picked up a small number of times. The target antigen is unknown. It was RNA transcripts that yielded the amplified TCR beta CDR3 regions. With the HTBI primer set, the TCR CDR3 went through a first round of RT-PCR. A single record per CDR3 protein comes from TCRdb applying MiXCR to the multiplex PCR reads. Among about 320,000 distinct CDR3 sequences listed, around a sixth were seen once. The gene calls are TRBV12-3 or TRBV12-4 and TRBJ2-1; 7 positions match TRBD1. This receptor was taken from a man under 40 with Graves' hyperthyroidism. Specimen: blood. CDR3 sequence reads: CASSPGGSSTGEQFF. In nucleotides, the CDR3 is TGTGCCAGCAGCCCAGGGGGTTCTAGCACGGGTGAGCAGTTCTTC.